This T cell receptor beta chain was found in a study of regulatory T cells in long-lasting Graves disease. Study-wide points: When disease was persistent, TRBV28, TRBJ1-2 and TRBJ2-5 were the favored segments. Among the persistent patients, 2,500 to 3,000 public clonotypes were shared, more than the approximately 1,000 shared among new patients.

This CDR3 has 16 residues. Germline V gives CDR1 LNHDA, CDR2 SQIVND (reference sequence). Trimming removed 7 bases at V and 3 bases at J, with 16 bases between. Indicated time point: newly diagnosed GD, antithyroid drugs for less than 3 months. Preparation of the TCR library used RNA extracted from PBMCs. About this clonotype itself: Its antigen is not identified.

Arm-PCR of CDR3 regions and iRepertoire HTBI primers were the basis on which TCR beta libraries were built. TCRdb used MiXCR to reprocess the multiplex PCR reads, holding one entry per CDR3 protein. The sample holds hundreds of thousands of distinct CDR3 sequences, 16% seen once. In addition, the sample was reused for a study of T cells in Graves' hyperthyroidism and ophthalmopathy.

The sequencing used peripheral blood mononuclear cells (PBMCs), collected at new diagnosis, from a patient treated with antithyroid drugs. This receptor was identified in a woman in her 30s with Graves disease. The chain has TRBV19 and TRBJ2-6; the D gene is possibly TRBD2 (5 bases). CDR3 nucleotides: TGTGCCAGTAACCCGGCCGGGGTAGTTGGGGCCAACGTCCTGACTTTC. Its translation is CASNPAGVVGANVLTF.